Following are 5 T cell receptor beta chains from one sample sequenced in a study of long-term antiretroviral therapy in people with HIV. Assay version v3.0 of immunoSEQ was used, and it was run at survey level. Profiling relied on immunoSEQ multiplex PCR, and the TCRdb table lists in-frame clones only, not all of them. This sample yields 17,000 or so clones, of which 90% to 95% are seen a single time; around 9.3% belongs to the top ten. The sample consisted of unsorted PBMCs, taken 0.3 years after starting antiretroviral therapy. The receptors here all came from a man in his fifties or sixties with HIV.

The chain combines TRBV30 with TRBJ2-1; D perhaps matches TRBD1 (5 bases). CDR1 GTSNPN and CDR2 SVGIG come from the germline V gene (reference sequence). The CDR3 spans 11 residues. Trimming shortened V by 0 bases and J by 12 bases, and 9 bases separated the two germline ends. Here the CDR3 DNA reads TGTGCCTGGAGTGTAGGGGCTGGGCAGTTCTTC. Amino acid sequence: CAWSVGAGQFF.

This clone has more than one count but fewer than ten. V is TRBV7-9 and J is TRBJ1-5; no clear D gene. This CDR3 has 14 amino acids. Germline V gives CDR1 SEHNR, CDR2 FQNEAQ (reference sequence). V lost 1 base and J lost 2, with 6 bases in between. The CDR3 loop is CASSLDWGNQPQHF. CDR3 coding DNA: TGTGCCAGCAGCTTAGATTGGGGCAATCAGCCCCAGCATTTT.

The J gene is TRBJ1-3, the V gene TRBV10-1; possible D gene TRBD1, 5 bases. The CDR3 totals 15 residues. Trimming left V 3 bases short and J 1 base short, with 10 bases between. The germline V gene has CDR1 WNHNN and CDR2 SYGVQD (reference sequence). CDR3 DNA sequence: TGCGCCAGCAGTGACCCTGGGACGTCTGGAAACACCATATATTTT. It translates to CASSDPGTSGNTIYF.

V gene TRBV11-1 combines with J gene TRBJ1-2; 9 bases line up with TRBD1. This CDR3 has 14 amino acids. Germline V gene data show CDR1 as SGHAT and CDR2 as FQDESV (reference sequence). The V and J ends lost 5 bases and 4 bases, in that order; junction bases with no gene match: 5. This chain's CDR3 is CASSAGQGPYGYTF. CDR3 in DNA: TGTGCCAGCAGCGCCGGACAGGGGCCCTATGGCTACACCTTC.

In this sample, this clone turned up a few times. CDR3 coding DNA: TGTGCCTGGAGATGGCGCACTGAAGCTTTCTTT. Its protein is CAWRWRTEAFF. The chain employs TRBV30 and TRBJ1-1; D call uncertain. The CDR3 is made up of 11 amino acids. V was trimmed by 3 bases and J by 4 bases, leaving 6 bases between them. Looked up from germline, CDR1 is GTSNPN and CDR2 is SVGIG (reference sequence).